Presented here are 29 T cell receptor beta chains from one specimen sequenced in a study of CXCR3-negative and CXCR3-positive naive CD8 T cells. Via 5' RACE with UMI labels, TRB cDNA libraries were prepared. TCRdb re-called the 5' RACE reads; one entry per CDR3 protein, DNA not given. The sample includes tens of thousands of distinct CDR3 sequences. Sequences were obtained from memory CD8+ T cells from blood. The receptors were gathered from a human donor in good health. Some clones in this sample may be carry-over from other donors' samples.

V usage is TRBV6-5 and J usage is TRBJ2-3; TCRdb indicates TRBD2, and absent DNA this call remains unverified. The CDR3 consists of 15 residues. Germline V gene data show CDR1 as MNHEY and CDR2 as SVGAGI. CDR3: CASSLAGRDTDTQYF.

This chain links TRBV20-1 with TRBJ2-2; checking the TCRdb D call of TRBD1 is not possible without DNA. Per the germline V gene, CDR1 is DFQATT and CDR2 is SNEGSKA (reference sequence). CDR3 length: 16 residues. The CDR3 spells CSARDGTRGDSGELFF.

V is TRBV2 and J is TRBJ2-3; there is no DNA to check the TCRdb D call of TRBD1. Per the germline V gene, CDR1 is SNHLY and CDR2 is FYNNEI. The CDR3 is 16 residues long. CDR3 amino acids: CASGVSETGGTDTQYF.

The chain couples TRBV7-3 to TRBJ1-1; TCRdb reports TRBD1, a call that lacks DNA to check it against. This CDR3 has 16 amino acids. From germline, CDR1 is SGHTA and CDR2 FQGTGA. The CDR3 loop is CASSLGQGRGNTEAFF.

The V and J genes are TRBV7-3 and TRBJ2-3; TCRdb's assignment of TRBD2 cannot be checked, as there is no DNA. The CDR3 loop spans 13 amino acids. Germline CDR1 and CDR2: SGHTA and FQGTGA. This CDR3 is CASSLRVAGGQYF.

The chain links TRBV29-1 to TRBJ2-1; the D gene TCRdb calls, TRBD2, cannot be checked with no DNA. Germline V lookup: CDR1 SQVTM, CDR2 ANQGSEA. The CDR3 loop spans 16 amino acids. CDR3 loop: CSVLLSSGSSYNEQFF.

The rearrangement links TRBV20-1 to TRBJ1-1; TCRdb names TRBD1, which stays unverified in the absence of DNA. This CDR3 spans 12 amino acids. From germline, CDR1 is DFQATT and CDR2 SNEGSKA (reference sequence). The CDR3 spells CSARAGDTEAFF.

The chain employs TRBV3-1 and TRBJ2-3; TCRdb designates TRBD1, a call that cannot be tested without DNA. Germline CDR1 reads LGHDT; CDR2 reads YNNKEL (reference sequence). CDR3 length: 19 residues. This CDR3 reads CASSQDGAFAGVGTDTQYF.

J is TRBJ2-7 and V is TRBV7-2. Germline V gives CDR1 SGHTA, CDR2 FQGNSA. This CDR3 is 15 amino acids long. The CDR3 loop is CASSLAVLESYEQYF.

CDR3 loop: CASSRVPGGVDDEQFF. The J gene is TRBJ2-1, the V gene TRBV7-6; the D call of TRBD1 rests on TCRdb alone, since no DNA is present to check it. From germline, CDR1 is SGHVS and CDR2 FNYEAQ. The CDR3 has 16 residues.

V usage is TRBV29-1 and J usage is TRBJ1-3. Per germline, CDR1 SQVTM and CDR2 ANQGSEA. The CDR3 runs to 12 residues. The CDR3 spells CSVEIRVNTIYF.

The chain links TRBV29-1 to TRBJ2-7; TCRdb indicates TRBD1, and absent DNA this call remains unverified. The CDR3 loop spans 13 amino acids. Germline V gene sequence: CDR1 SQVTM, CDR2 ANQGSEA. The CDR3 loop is CSVEEHGGGEQYF.

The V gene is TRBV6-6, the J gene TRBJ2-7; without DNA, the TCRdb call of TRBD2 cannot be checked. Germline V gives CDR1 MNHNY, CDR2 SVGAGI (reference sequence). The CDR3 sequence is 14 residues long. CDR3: CASSPRVTGGEQYF.

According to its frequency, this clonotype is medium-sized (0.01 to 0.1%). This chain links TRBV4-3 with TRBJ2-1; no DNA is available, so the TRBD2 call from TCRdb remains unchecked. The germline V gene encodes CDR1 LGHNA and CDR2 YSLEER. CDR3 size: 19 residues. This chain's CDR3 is CASSQTPDPSGGAFVEQFF.

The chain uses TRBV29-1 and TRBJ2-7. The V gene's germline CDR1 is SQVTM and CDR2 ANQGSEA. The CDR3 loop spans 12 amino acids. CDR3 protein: CSVELRPYEQYF.

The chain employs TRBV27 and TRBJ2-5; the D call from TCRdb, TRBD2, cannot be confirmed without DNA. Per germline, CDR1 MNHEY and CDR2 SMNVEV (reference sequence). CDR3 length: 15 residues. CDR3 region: CASSIRWASGETQYF.

The CDR3 spells CSVLAGTGELFF. This chain joins TRBV29-1 and TRBJ2-2; as DNA is missing, the TRBD2 call by TCRdb cannot be tested. CDR3 length equals 12 residues. Germline loops: CDR1 SQVTM, CDR2 ANQGSEA.

Here the CDR3 reads CSARDPRTENNEQFF. The chain uses TRBV20-1 and TRBJ2-1. The CDR3 sequence is 15 residues long. The germline CDR1 and CDR2 sequences are DFQATT and SNEGSKA (reference sequence).

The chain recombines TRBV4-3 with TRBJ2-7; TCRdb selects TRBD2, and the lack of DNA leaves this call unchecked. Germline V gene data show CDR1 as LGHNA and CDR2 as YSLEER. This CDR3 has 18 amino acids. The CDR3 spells CASSQELAQAGGPCEQYF.

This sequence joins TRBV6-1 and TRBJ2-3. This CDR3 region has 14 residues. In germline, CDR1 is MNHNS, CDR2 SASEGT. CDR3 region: CASSELTETGTQYF.

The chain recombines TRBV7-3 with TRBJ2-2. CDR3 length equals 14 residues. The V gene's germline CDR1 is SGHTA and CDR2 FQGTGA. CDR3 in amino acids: CATPGDPNTGELFF.

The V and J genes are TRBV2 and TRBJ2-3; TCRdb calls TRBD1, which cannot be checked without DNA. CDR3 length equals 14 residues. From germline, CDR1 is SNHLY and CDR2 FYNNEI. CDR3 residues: CASGPPRDGDTQYF.

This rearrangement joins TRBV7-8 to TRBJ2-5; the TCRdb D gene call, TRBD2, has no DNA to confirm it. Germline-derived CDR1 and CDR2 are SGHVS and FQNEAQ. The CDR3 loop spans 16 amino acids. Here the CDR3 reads CASSLGVGGSLETQYF. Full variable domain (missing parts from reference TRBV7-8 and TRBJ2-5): GAGVSQSPRYKVAKRGQDVALRCDPISGHVSLFWYQQALGQGPEFLTYFQNEAQLDKSGLPSDRFFAERPEGSVSTLKIQRTQQEDSAVYLCASSLGVGGSLETQYFGPGTRLLVL.

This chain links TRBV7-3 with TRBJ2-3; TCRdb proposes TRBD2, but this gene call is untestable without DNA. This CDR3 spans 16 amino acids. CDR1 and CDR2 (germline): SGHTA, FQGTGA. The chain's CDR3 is CASSLPSDSSTDTQYF.

The CDR3 sequence: CASRGDYEQYF. J is TRBJ2-7 and V is TRBV28; TCRdb's D call, TRBD1, is unchecked because there is no DNA. This CDR3 comprises 11 residues. The germline gives CDR1 MDHEN, CDR2 SYDVKM.

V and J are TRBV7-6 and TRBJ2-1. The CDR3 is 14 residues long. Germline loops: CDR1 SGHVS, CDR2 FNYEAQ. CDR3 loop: CASSPDLVSDEQFF.

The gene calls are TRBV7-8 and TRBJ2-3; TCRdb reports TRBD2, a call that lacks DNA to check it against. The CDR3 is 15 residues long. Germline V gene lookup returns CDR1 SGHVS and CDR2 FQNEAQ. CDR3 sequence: CASSLGGRDTDTQYF. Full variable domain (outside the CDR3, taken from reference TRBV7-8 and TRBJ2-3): GAGVSQSPRYKVAKRGQDVALRCDPISGHVSLFWYQQALGQGPEFLTYFQNEAQLDKSGLPSDRFFAERPEGSVSTLKIQRTQQEDSAVYLCASSLGGRDTDTQYFGPGTRLTVL.

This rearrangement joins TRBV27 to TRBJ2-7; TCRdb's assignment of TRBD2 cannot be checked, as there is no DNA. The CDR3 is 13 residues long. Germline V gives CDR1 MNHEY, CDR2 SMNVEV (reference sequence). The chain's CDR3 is CASSTSGIYEQYF.

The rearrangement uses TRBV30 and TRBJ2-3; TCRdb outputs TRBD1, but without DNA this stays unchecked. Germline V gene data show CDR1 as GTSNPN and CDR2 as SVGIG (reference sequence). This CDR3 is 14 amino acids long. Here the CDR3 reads CAWSQGAPTDTQYF.